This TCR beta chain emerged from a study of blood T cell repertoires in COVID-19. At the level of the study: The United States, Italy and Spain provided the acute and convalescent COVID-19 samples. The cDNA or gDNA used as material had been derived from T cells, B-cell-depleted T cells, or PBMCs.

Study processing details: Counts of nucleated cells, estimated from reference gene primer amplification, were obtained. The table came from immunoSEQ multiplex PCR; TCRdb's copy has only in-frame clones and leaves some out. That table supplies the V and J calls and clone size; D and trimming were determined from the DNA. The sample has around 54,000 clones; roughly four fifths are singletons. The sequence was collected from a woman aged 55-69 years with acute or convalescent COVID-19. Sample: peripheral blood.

CDR3 protein: CAWSLDRGPYSNQPQHF. The DNA of the CDR3 is TGTGCCTGGAGTTTGGACAGGGGGCCGTATAGCAATCAGCCCCAGCATTTT. The V gene is TRBV30, the J gene TRBJ1-5; 11 nucleotides match TRBD1. With 2 bases clipped from V and 0 bases from J, the junction kept 6 bases outside the gene matches. Germline V CDR1 and CDR2: GTSNPN, SVGIG (reference sequence). CDR3 length: 17 residues.